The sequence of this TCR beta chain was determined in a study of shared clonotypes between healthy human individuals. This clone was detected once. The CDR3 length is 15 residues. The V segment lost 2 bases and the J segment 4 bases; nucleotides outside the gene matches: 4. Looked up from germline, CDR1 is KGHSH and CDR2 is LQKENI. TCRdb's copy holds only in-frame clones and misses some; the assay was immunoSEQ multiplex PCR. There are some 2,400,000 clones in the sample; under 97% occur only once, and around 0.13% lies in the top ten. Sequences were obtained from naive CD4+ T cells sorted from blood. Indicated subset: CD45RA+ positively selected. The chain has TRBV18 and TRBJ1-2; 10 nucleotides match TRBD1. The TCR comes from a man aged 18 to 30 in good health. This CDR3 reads CASSPARTGGYGYTF. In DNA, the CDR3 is TGTGCCAGCTCACCAGCCCGGACAGGGGGCTATGGCTACACCTTC.